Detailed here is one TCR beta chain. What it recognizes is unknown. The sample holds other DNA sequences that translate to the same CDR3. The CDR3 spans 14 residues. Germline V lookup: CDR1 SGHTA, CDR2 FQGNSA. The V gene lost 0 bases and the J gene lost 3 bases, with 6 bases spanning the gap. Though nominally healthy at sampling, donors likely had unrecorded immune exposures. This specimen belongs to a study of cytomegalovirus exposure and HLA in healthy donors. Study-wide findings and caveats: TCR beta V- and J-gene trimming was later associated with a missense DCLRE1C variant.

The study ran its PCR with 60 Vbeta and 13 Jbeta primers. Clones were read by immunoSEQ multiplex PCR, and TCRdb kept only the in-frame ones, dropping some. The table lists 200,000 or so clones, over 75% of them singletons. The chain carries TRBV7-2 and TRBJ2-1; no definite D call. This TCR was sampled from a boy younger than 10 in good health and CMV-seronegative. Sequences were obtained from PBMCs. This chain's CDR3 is CASSLAGVYNEQFF. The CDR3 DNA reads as TGTGCCAGCAGCTTAGCTGGAGTCTACAATGAGCAGTTCTTC.